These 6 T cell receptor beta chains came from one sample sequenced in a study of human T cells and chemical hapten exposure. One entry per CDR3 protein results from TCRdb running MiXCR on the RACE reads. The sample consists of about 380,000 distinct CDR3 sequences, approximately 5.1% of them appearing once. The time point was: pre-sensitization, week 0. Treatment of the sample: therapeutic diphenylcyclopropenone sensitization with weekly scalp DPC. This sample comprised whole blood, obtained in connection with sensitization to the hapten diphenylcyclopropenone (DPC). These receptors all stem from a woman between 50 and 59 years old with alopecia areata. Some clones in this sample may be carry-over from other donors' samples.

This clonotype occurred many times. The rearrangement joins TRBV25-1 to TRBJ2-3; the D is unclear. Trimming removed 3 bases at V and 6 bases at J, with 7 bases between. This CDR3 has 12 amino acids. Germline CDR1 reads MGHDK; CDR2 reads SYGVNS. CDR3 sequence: CASSELTDTQYF. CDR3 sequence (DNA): TGTGCCAGCAGTGAGCTAACCGATACGCAGTATTTT.

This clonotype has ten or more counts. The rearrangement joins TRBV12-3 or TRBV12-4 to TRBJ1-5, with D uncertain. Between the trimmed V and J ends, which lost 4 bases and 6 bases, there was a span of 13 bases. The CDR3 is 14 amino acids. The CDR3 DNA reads TGTGCCAGCAGTTCGTTAGCCGCGGGTCAGCCCCAGCATTTT. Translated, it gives CASSSLAAGQPQHF.

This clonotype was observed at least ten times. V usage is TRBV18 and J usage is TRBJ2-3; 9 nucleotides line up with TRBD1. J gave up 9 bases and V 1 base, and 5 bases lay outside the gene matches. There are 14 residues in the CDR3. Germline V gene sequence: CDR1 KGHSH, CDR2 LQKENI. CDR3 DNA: TGTGCCAGCTCACCACGGACAGGGGCCGTCACGCAGTATTTT. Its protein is CASSPRTGAVTQYF. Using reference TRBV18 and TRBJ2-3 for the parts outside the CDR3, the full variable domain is NAGVMQNPRHLVRRRGQEARLRCSPMKGHSHVYWYRQLPEEGLKFMVYLQKENIIDESGMPKERFSAEFPKEGPSILRIQQVVRGDSAAYFCASSPRTGAVTQYFGPGTRLTVL.

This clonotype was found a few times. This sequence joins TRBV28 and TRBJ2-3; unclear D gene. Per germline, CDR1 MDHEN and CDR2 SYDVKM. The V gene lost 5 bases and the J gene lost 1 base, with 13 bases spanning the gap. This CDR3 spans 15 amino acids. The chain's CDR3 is CASSTKSEGTDTQYF. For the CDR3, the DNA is TGTGCCAGCAGTACCAAATCCGAAGGCACAGATACGCAGTATTTT.

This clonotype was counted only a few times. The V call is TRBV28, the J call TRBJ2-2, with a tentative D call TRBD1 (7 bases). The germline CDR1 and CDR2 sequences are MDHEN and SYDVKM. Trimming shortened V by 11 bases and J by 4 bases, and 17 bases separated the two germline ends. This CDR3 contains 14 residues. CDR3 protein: CAALEGARTGELFF. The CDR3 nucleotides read TGTGCCGCTTTGGAGGGGGCGCGCACCGGGGAGCTGTTTTTT. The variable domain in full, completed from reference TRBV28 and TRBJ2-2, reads DVKVTQSSRYLVKRTGEKVFLECVQDMDHENMFWYRQDPGLGLRLIYFSYDVKMKEKGDIPEGYSVSREKKERFSLILESASTNQTSMYLCAALEGARTGELFFGEGSRLTVL.

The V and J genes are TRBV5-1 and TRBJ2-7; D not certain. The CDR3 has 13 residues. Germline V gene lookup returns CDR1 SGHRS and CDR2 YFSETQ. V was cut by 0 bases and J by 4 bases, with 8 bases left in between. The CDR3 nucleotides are TGCGCCAGCAGCTTGGATATGGCGTACGAGCAGTACTTC. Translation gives CASSLDMAYEQYF.